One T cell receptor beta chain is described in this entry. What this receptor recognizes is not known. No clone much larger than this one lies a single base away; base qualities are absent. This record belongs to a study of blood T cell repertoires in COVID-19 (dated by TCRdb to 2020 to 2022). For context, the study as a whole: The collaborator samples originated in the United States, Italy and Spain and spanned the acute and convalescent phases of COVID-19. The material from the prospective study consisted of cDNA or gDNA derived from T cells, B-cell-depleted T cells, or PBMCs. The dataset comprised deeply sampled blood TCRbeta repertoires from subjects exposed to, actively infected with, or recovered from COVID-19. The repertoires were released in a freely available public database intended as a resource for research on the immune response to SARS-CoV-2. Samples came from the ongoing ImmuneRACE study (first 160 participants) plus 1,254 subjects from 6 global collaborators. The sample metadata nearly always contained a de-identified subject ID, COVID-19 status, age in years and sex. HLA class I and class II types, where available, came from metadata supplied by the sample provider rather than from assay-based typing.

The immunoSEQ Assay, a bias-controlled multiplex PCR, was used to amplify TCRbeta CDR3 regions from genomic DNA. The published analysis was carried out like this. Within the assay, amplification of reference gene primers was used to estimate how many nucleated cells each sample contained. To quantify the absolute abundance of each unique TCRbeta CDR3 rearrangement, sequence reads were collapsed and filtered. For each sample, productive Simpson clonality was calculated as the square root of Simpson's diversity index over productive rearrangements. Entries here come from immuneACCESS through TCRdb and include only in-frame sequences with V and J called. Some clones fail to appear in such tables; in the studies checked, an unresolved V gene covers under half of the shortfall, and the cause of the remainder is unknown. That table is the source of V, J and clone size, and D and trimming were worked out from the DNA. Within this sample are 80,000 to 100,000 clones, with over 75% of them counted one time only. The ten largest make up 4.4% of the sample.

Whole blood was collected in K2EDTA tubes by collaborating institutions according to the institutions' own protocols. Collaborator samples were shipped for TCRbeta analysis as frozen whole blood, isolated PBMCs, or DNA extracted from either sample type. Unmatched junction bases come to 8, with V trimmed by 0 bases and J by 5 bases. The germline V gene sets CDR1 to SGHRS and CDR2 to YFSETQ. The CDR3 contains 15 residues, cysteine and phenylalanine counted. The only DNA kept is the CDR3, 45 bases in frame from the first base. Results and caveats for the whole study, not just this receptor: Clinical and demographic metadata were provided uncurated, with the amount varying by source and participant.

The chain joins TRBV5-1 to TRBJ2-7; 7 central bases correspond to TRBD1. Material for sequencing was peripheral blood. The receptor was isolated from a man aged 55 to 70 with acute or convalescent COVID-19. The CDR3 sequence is CASSLETGFLHEQYF. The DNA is TGCGCCAGCAGCTTGGAGACAGGGTTTCTCCACGAGCAGTACTTC. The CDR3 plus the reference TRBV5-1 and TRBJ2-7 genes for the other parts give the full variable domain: KAGVTQTPRYLIKTRGQQVTLSCSPISGHRSVSWYQQTPGQGLQFLFEYFSETQRNKGNFPGRFSGRQFSNSRSEMNVSTLELGDSALYLCASSLETGFLHEQYFGPGTRLTVT.